What follows are 23 T cell receptor beta chains derived from one specimen sequenced in a study of shared clonotypes between healthy human individuals. Here immunoSEQ multiplex PCR was the method, and the copy in TCRdb shows in-frame clones only, minus some. Altogether around 2,000,000 clones are present, about 94% being singletons, with the ten largest covering 0.95% to 1.5%. Naive CD8 cells comprised CD45RO-negative, CCR7-positively selected cells, excluding terminally differentiated effector memory CD45RA+ cells. Input material: naive CD8+ T cells sorted from blood. The receptors were sampled from a man in his late teens or twenties in good health.

This chain uses TRBV6-5 with TRBJ2-7; perhaps TRBD2 as D (6 bases). Trimming removed 2 bases from V and 1 base from J, with 9 bases in between. CDR1 is MNHEY, CDR2 SVGAGI, per germline. The CDR3 runs to 14 residues. The CDR3 is CASSYGLTSYEQYF. Written as DNA, the CDR3 is TGTGCCAGCAGTTACGGACTAACTTCCTACGAGCAGTACTTC.

V gene TRBV6-4 combines with J gene TRBJ2-2, with 11 nucleotides matching TRBD2. V dropped 4 bases and J dropped 1; count of bases not matched to a gene: 5. The CDR3 is 17 residues long. Looked up from germline, CDR1 is MRHNA and CDR2 is SNTAGT. The CDR3 sequence: CASSVIAGGLNTGELFF. Here the CDR3 DNA reads TGTGCCAGCAGTGTTATAGCGGGGGGGTTGAACACCGGGGAGCTGTTTTTT.

DNA of the CDR3: TGTGCCAGCAGCTTAGGGGTGACGACGACAGGGGAGAACTACGAGCAGTACTTC. This encodes CASSLGVTTTGENYEQYF. The V and J genes are TRBV7-8 and TRBJ2-7; 8 nucleotides agree with TRBD1. J gave up 3 bases and V 1 base, and 14 bases lay outside the gene matches. The length of the CDR3 is 18 residues. Per the germline V gene, CDR1 is SGHVS and CDR2 is FQNEAQ.

The CDR3 DNA reads TGTGCCAGCAGTTTAGCGGCAGGGGGTTTGTACGAGCAGTACTTC. It is translated as CASSLAAGGLYEQYF. J is TRBJ2-7 and V is TRBV28; the match to TRBD1 covers 7 bases. Trimming at V came to 2 bases and at J to 4 bases, leaving 8 bases not matched to a gene. CDR3 length: 15 amino acids. Germline loops: CDR1 MDHEN, CDR2 SYDVKM.

This rearrangement joins TRBV28 to TRBJ2-1; 10 bases line up with TRBD2. The CDR3 has 15 amino acids. Per germline, CDR1 MDHEN and CDR2 SYDVKM. The ends lost 6 bases at V and 2 bases at J; junction bases unmatched: 4. CDR3 in DNA: TGTGCCAGCAGCCTAGCGGGGGCCCCCTACAATGAGCAGTTCTTC. It encodes CASSLAGAPYNEQFF.

This sequence joins TRBV6-6 and TRBJ1-2; D is unresolved. V gave up 8 bases and J gave up 5 bases, with 18 bases separating them. This CDR3 comprises 14 residues. Germline assignment: CDR1 MNHNY and CDR2 SVGAGI (reference sequence). The CDR3 DNA reads as TGTGCCAGCTACTTCGCAGGAGGCGGTTATGGCTACACCTTC. Translating it yields CASYFAGGGYGYTF.

This clone was recorded only once. The J gene is TRBJ2-7, the V gene TRBV6-5; D not resolved. CDR1 is MNHEY, CDR2 SVGAGI, per germline. The CDR3 is 13 residues long. V was pared by 0 bases and J by 6 bases, with 9 bases between. The CDR3 nucleotides are TGTGCCAGCAGTTACTCGAAAGTGAGCGAGCAGTACTTC. Encoded protein: CASSYSKVSEQYF.

The genes are TRBV7-9 and TRBJ1-2; the D gene is possibly TRBD1 (6 bases). Trimming stripped 1 base from V and 8 bases from J, with 8 bases between. The CDR3 has 12 amino acids. The germline CDR1 and CDR2 sequences are SEHNR and FQNEAQ (reference sequence). The CDR3 spells CASSLEQGGYTF. The DNA of the CDR3 is TGTGCCAGCAGCTTAGAACAGGGCGGCTACACCTTC.

The genes are TRBV7-9 and TRBJ1-4, with D possibly TRBD1 on 5 matching bases. This CDR3 contains 15 residues. V lost 5 bases and J 0 bases, leaving 10 bases between the germline ends. CDR1 and CDR2 (germline): SEHNR, FQNEAQ (reference sequence). CDR3: CASSTRGATNEKLFF. The CDR3 coding sequence is TGTGCCAGCAGCACCCGGGGCGCAACTAATGAAAAACTGTTTTTT.

Details on this clone: The sample has other DNA sequences that encode this CDR3 too. The chain joins TRBV6-5 to TRBJ2-7; tentative D call: TRBD1 (6 bases). The germline gives CDR1 MNHEY, CDR2 SVGAGI. The CDR3 totals 13 residues. V was clipped by 5 bases and J by 2 bases, with 10 bases between them. The CDR3 coding sequence is TGTGCCAGCAGTCCGACAGGCCCCTACGAGCAGTACTTC. This encodes CASSPTGPYEQYF.

This clone was recorded only once. This chain joins TRBV6-5 and TRBJ2-7, with 8 bases identical to TRBD1. This CDR3 contains 14 residues. With V trimmed by 7 bases and J by 1 base, 6 bases remained unmatched. Germline CDR1 reads MNHEY; CDR2 reads SVGAGI. CDR3 amino acids: CASKGDRTSYEQYF. As DNA, the CDR3 is TGTGCCAGCAAAGGGGACAGGACTTCCTACGAGCAGTACTTC.

The J gene is TRBJ2-7, the V gene TRBV5-8, with 14 bases that match TRBD2. Germline V CDR1 and CDR2: SGHTS, YDEGEE. The ends lost 3 bases at V and 4 bases at J; junction bases unmatched: 3. The CDR3 is made up of 15 amino acids. The CDR3 protein is CASSWGLAGVYEQYF. CDR3 DNA: TGTGCCAGCAGCTGGGGACTAGCGGGAGTTTACGAGCAGTACTTC.

V and J are TRBV4-1 and TRBJ2-7, with D unresolved. The germline CDR1 and CDR2 sequences are MGHRA and YSYEKL. The CDR3 contains 15 residues. The ends were cut back, 1 base at V and 2 bases at J, with 12 bases in the middle. The DNA for the CDR3 is TGCGCCAGCAGCCAAGTTGGGAAAGTAGCCTACGAGCAGTACTTC. This translates into CASSQVGKVAYEQYF.

The chain combines TRBV10-1 with TRBJ2-7; 10 bases line up with TRBD2. This CDR3 region has 13 residues. In germline, CDR1 is WNHNN, CDR2 SYGVQD (reference sequence). The trim removed 3 bases at V and 7 bases at J, leaving 3 bases unmatched. CDR3: CASSDSSGSEQYF. DNA for the CDR3: TGCGCCAGCAGTGATTCTAGCGGGAGTGAGCAGTACTTC.

V is TRBV7-4 and J is TRBJ2-4; 10 bases map to TRBD2. V lost 6 bases to trimming and J lost 0 bases; unmatched junction nucleotides: 11. The CDR3 covers 18 residues. Germline CDR1 reads SGHVT; CDR2 reads SQSDAQ. Here the CDR3 DNA reads TGTGCCAGCAGGCCGGGACTAGCGTTACTACTAGCCAAAAACATTCAGTACTTC. Translation gives CASRPGLALLLAKNIQYF.

V is TRBV7-9 and J is TRBJ2-7, with D maybe TRBD1 (5 bases). The V end was cut by 5 bases, the J end by 0 bases, with 17 bases between. The CDR3 contains 16 residues. Germline V gene lookup returns CDR1 SEHNR and CDR2 FQNEAQ (reference sequence). In DNA form, the CDR3 reads TGTGCCAGCAGCCCCAGACAAGGGGCTAGCTCCTACGAGCAGTACTTC. As protein: CASSPRQGASSYEQYF.

This clone was detected only once. The chain combines TRBV11-2 with TRBJ2-5; tentatively, D is TRBD1 (5 bases). Deletions cut 1 base from V and 5 bases from J, with 17 bases between. CDR3 size: 16 residues. From germline, CDR1 is SGHAT and CDR2 FQNNGV. CDR3 nucleotide sequence: TGTGCCAGCAGCTTAGTACTCGTCCCAGGGCCGGAGACCCAGTACTTC. Translating it yields CASSLVLVPGPETQYF.

Of note for this clone: The sample holds other DNA sequences that translate to the same CDR3. The chain employs TRBV5-1 and TRBJ2-7; no clear D. The germline V and J ends were trimmed by 0 bases and 5 bases, with 6 bases remaining between them. Looked up from germline, CDR1 is SGHRS and CDR2 is YFSETQ. There are 12 residues in the CDR3. CDR3 amino acids: CASSLAGNEQYF. CDR3 nucleotide sequence: TGCGCCAGCAGCTTGGCCGGCAACGAGCAGTACTTC. Full variable domain (remainder filled in from reference TRBV5-1 and TRBJ2-7): KAGVTQTPRYLIKTRGQQVTLSCSPISGHRSVSWYQQTPGQGLQFLFEYFSETQRNKGNFPGRFSGRQFSNSRSEMNVSTLELGDSALYLCASSLAGNEQYFGPGTRLTVT.

This sequence joins TRBV27 and TRBJ2-7; 7 bases match TRBD1. The CDR3 is made up of 16 amino acids. Trimming at V came to 4 bases and at J to 7 bases, leaving 16 bases not matched to a gene. Germline V lookup: CDR1 MNHEY, CDR2 SMNVEV (reference sequence). Here the CDR3 reads CASSSGTVMGPGEQYF. The DNA for the CDR3 is TGTGCCAGCAGTTCGGGGACAGTGATGGGTCCTGGGGAGCAGTACTTC.

This clone was seen only once. This chain links TRBV27 with TRBJ2-7, with TRBD2 identical over 7 bases. V shed 6 bases and J 4 bases; nucleotides not matched to a gene: 12. Germline loops: CDR1 MNHEY, CDR2 SMNVEV (reference sequence). This CDR3 region has 15 residues. The CDR3 region is CASSLAGPGLYEQYF. DNA of the CDR3: TGTGCCAGCAGCTTAGCGGGCCCGGGCCTGTACGAGCAGTACTTC.

V usage is TRBV4-1 and J usage is TRBJ2-5, with 10 bases that match TRBD2. CDR3 length: 16 amino acids. From germline, CDR1 is MGHRA and CDR2 YSYEKL. Losses at the gene ends were 4 bases for V and 2 bases for J; bases not matched to a gene: 7. CDR3 bases: TGCGCCAGCAGCCTTGCGCCAGCGGGAGGGCAAGAGACCCAGTACTTC. Its translation: CASSLAPAGGQETQYF.

The chain joins TRBV9 to TRBJ1-2; D perhaps matches TRBD1 (5 bases). The CDR3 is 15 residues long. Looked up from germline, CDR1 is SGDLS and CDR2 is YYNGEE. Trimming stripped 3 bases from V and 1 base from J, with 13 bases between. The CDR3, as DNA: TGTGCCAGCAGCGACGGGAGGGACGGTAACTATGGCTACACCTTC. It is translated as CASSDGRDGNYGYTF.

A word on this clone: The sample holds other DNA sequences that translate to the same CDR3. This sequence joins TRBV5-6 and TRBJ2-7, with D possibly TRBD1 on 6 matching bases. The CDR3 consists of 14 residues. Trimming shortened V by 0 bases and J by 4 bases, and 11 bases separated the two germline ends. CDR1 SGHDT and CDR2 YYEEEE come from the germline V gene. The CDR3 nucleotides read TGTGCCAGCAGCTTGGCCGGGACATCGTACGAGCAGTACTTC. This gives the protein CASSLAGTSYEQYF. Drawing the rest from reference TRBV5-6 and TRBJ2-7, the complete variable domain is DAGVTQSPTHLIKTRGQQVTLRCSPKSGHDTVSWYQQALGQGPQFIFQYYEEEERQRGNFPDRFSGHQFPNYSSELNVNALLLGDSALYLCASSLAGTSYEQYFGPGTRLTVT.